This TCR beta chain was captured in a study of shared clonotypes between healthy human individuals. Study-wide points: Four donors held 4.5% to 5% of naive CD4 clonotypes in common.

A word on this clone: As yet, its antigen is unknown.

Trimming pared 0 bases from V and 9 bases from J, leaving 9 bases between. CDR1 is SGHTA, CDR2 FQGTGA, per germline. CDR3 length: 13 residues. Here immunoSEQ multiplex PCR was the method, and the copy in TCRdb shows in-frame clones only, minus some. This table holds over 1.4 million clones, roughly 95% found once. The source of this sequence is a man aged 30-40 years in good health. The gene calls are TRBV7-3 and TRBJ1-5; D is undetermined. Material: naive CD4+ T cells sorted from blood. This sample's subset: CD45RA+ positively selected. Written as DNA, the CDR3 is TGTGCCAGCAGCTTAACGTTTGCCGGGCCCCAGCATTTT. Its translation: CASSLTFAGPQHF.